This T cell receptor (beta chain) was retrieved from a study of T cell responses to AZD1222 COVID-19 vaccine. Study in general: Second-dose recipients at about 4 or about 12 weeks were treated as one pooled group. Overall study results and limits: When two AZD1222 doses had been given, Spike-specific TCR breadth and depth rose. Clonal diversity was possibly underestimated, and white British individuals and females predominated among donors.

A note on this clone: Its target is not known.

CDR3 size: 17 residues. The germline V and J ends were trimmed by 0 bases and 9 bases, with 21 bases remaining between them. CDR1 and CDR2 (germline): SEHNR, FQNEAQ (reference sequence). Assay: immunoSEQ multiplex PCR; the TCRdb copy retains only in-frame clones and omits some. The sample yields 150,000 to 200,000 clones, about nine tenths seen once. Sequenced material: peripheral blood, taken on day 0 of AZD1222 vaccination. The TCR comes from an adult in good health. The chain employs TRBV7-9 and TRBJ2-1; the D gene is possibly TRBD1 (7 bases). The DNA for the CDR3 is TGTGCCAGCAGCTTAGCGAATTTTGGCAGGGGGGCGAGTGAGCAGTTCTTC. Its protein product is CASSLANFGRGASEQFF.